The 31 T cell receptor beta chains reported below all come from one sample, sequenced in a study of cytomegalovirus exposure and HLA in healthy donors. Both 60 Vbeta primers and 13 Jbeta primers went into the PCR. Profiled with immunoSEQ multiplex PCR; TCRdb holds only in-frame clones, not every one. In all, the sample yields about 41,000 clones. The sample taken for sequencing was PBMCs. The origin of the receptors is a man aged 30 to 39 in good health and CMV-seronegative.

Considering frequency, this clone is medium-sized. V usage is TRBV6-5 and J usage is TRBJ2-3; TRBD1 might be the D (6 bases). The CDR3 loop spans 14 amino acids. V lost 1 base and J 4 bases, leaving 9 bases between the germline ends. Germline values: CDR1 MNHEY, CDR2 SVGAGI. CDR3 sequence reads: CASSYLGASDTQYF. The CDR3 bases are TGTGCCAGCAGTTACTTGGGGGCTTCAGATACGCAGTATTTT.

The rearrangement joins TRBV19 to TRBJ2-7, with D unresolved. The V end was cut by 4 bases, the J end by 4 bases, with 8 bases between. CDR3 length: 12 amino acids. The germline CDR1 and CDR2 sequences are LNHDA and SQIVND (reference sequence). CDR3 DNA: TGTGCCAGTAGTAACTCGCGATACGAGCAGTACTTC. It translates to CASSNSRYEQYF. The complete variable domain, with remaining parts taken from reference TRBV19 and TRBJ2-7, reads DGGITQSPKYLFRKEGQNVTLSCEQNLNHDAMYWYRQDPGQGLRLIYYSQIVNDFQKGDIAEGYSVSREKKESFPLTVTSAQKNPTAFYLCASSNSRYEQYFGPGTRLTVT.

The CDR3 spells CASSHRTSGISVQYF. The CDR3 DNA reads as TGTGCCAGCAGCCACCGGACTAGCGGGATCTCGGTGCAGTACTTC. The chain links TRBV6-1 to TRBJ2-7; 12 nucleotides agree with TRBD2. The CDR3 is 15 amino acids. The germline V gene encodes CDR1 MNHNS and CDR2 SASEGT. Trimming cost V 6 bases and J 9 bases; bases outside gene matches: 12.

The chain has TRBV5-1 and TRBJ1-1, with D tentatively TRBD1 (6 bases). Trimming pared 4 bases from V and 1 base from J, leaving 8 bases between. CDR3 length equals 13 residues. The germline gives CDR1 SGHRS, CDR2 YFSETQ. CDR3 sequence reads: CASSPGQNTEAFF. DNA of the CDR3: TGCGCCAGCAGCCCGGGACAGAACACTGAAGCTTTCTTT.

As to this clone: A junction end diverges from the germline sequence, so it may reflect a read error. This chain links TRBV29-1 with TRBJ2-1; no firm D call. This CDR3 is built from 13 residues. Per germline, CDR1 SQVTM and CDR2 ANQGSEA. The CDR3 DNA reads TGCAGCGTTGGACTGAGCTCCGACAATGAGCAGTTCTTC. Translated, it gives CSVGLSSDNEQFF.

This chain connects TRBV30 to TRBJ2-5; 12 bases fit TRBD2. CDR1 and CDR2 from the germline V gene are GTSNPN and SVGIG (reference sequence). The V segment lost 0 bases and the J segment 7 bases; nucleotides outside the gene matches: 6. The CDR3 is made up of 15 amino acids. The CDR3 DNA is TGTGCCTGGAGTGTGGCTAGCGGGAGGGCGGGGACCCAGTACTTC. Translated: CAWSVASGRAGTQYF.

J is TRBJ2-7 and V is TRBV11-2, with 10 bases that match TRBD1. Looked up from germline, CDR1 is SGHAT and CDR2 is FQNNGV. The length of the CDR3 is 16 residues. Losses at the gene ends were 3 bases for V and 5 bases for J; bases not matched to a gene: 10. CDR3 region: CASSFGPGQGPHEQYF. CDR3 coding DNA: TGTGCCAGCAGCTTTGGACCGGGACAGGGGCCCCACGAGCAGTACTTC.

The gene calls are TRBV18 and TRBJ2-1; 8 nucleotides line up with TRBD2. V lost 3 bases and J lost 3; bases outside the gene matches: 7. Germline V CDR1 and CDR2: KGHSH, LQKENI. The CDR3 sequence is 16 residues long. The CDR3 sequence is CASSPTTSGIYNEQFF. CDR3 coding DNA: TGTGCCAGCTCACCCACCACTAGCGGTATCTACAATGAGCAGTTCTTC.

Here the CDR3 DNA reads TGTGCCAGCAGCTTTGGGGACAGGTACGAGCAGTACTTC. The encoded protein is CASSFGDRYEQYF. The J gene is TRBJ2-7, the V gene TRBV7-9; the match to TRBD1 covers 8 bases. V lost 3 bases to trimming and J lost 4 bases; unmatched junction nucleotides: 2. This CDR3 region has 13 residues. The germline V gene encodes CDR1 SEHNR and CDR2 FQNEAQ (reference sequence).

This chain connects TRBV19 to TRBJ2-7, with 8 bases lining up with TRBD1. Germline CDR1 LNHDA, CDR2 SQIVND (reference sequence). V trimming: 3 bases; J trimming: 6 bases; junction bases outside the gene matches: 7. This CDR3 has 14 amino acids. CDR3 coding DNA: TGTGCCAGTAGTATGCGGACAGGGAGCTCCGAGCAGTACTTC. Translating gives CASSMRTGSSEQYF.

V and J are TRBV7-3 and TRBJ2-5, with D possibly TRBD2 on 6 matching bases. The V end lost 2 bases, the J end lost 5 bases, and 15 bases lay between the germline ends. There are 15 residues in the CDR3. The germline V gene encodes CDR1 SGHTA and CDR2 FQGTGA. CDR3 in amino acids: CASSLDSGAGETQYF. CDR3 nucleotides: TGTGCCAGCAGCTTAGATTCGGGAGCTGGGGAGACCCAGTACTTC.

V usage is TRBV11-2 and J usage is TRBJ2-3; 8 bases fit TRBD1. V lost 8 bases and J lost 1; bases outside the gene matches: 5. Germline V CDR1 and CDR2: SGHAT, FQNNGV. The CDR3 spans 14 residues. DNA for the CDR3: TGTGCCAGCCTAGAGACAGGGGGCACAGATACGCAGTATTTT. Translated, it gives CASLETGGTDTQYF.

V usage is TRBV6-1 and J usage is TRBJ2-2; tentatively, D is TRBD2 (6 bases). Germline V lookup: CDR1 MNHNS, CDR2 SASEGT. The CDR3 runs to 13 residues. V was clipped by 4 bases and J by 7 bases, with 10 bases between them. CDR3 DNA sequence: TGTGCCAGCAGTGTTACGGGGGTCGGGGAGCTGTTTTTT. Translated, it gives CASSVTGVGELFF.

The chain links TRBV5-1 to TRBJ2-5; 10 nucleotides line up with TRBD2. The CDR3 covers 16 residues. With V trimmed by 1 base and J by 4 bases, 7 bases remained unmatched. Per the germline V gene, CDR1 is SGHRS and CDR2 is YFSETQ. CDR3 nucleotide sequence: TGCGCCAGCAGCTTGAAGCTAGCGGGAGTGGGAGAGACCCAGTACTTC. Translating gives CASSLKLAGVGETQYF.

The rearrangement links TRBV9 to TRBJ1-1; D remains unclear. The CDR3 runs 13 residues. CDR1 and CDR2 (germline): SGDLS, YYNGEE. V lost 3 bases and J 2 bases, leaving 8 bases between the germline ends. This CDR3 reads CASSEGGNTEAFF. DNA for the CDR3: TGTGCCAGCAGCGAGGGAGGAAACACTGAAGCTTTCTTT.

This chain uses TRBV6-1 with TRBJ2-7; 8 nucleotides match TRBD2. Unmatched junction bases numbered 6, after V lost 7 bases and J lost 4 bases. From germline, CDR1 is MNHNS and CDR2 SASEGT. The CDR3 extends over 13 amino acids. DNA of the CDR3: TGTGCCAGCATTTCAGGGACTAGTTACGAGCAGTACTTC. This translates into CASISGTSYEQYF.

The CDR3 bases are TGTGCCAGCAGCGTAGGGGATACAGGGAGCGCCGCGGACGAGCAGTACTTC. Translated, it gives CASSVGDTGSAADEQYF. The chain joins TRBV9 to TRBJ2-7; a weak D match, TRBD1 (6 bases). V was cut by 0 bases and J by 5 bases, with 21 bases left in between. The germline V gene encodes CDR1 SGDLS and CDR2 YYNGEE. CDR3 length: 17 residues.

The V and J genes are TRBV7-9 and TRBJ2-7, with D unresolved. This CDR3 comprises 12 residues. Germline lookup yields CDR1 SEHNR and CDR2 FQNEAQ (reference sequence). Trimming removed 10 bases from V and 6 bases from J, with 16 bases in between. CDR3 sequence reads: CAISIGSGEQYF. As DNA, the CDR3 is TGTGCCATCTCTATAGGTTCGGGCGAGCAGTACTTC.

The rearrangement joins TRBV7-9 to TRBJ2-1, with TRBD2 matching 10 bases. This CDR3 region has 14 residues. Per germline, CDR1 SEHNR and CDR2 FQNEAQ (reference sequence). With V trimmed by 3 bases and J by 9 bases, 5 bases remained unmatched. DNA for the CDR3: TGTGCCAGCAGCTTGCCTAGCGGGAGTACTGAGCAGTTCTTC. Translation gives CASSLPSGSTEQFF.

V is TRBV4-3 and J is TRBJ1-1; D unresolved. The length of the CDR3 is 16 residues. Germline CDR1 LGHNA, CDR2 YSLEER. V dropped 0 bases and J dropped 0 bases, with 11 bases sitting between them. In DNA, the CDR3 is TGCGCCAGCAGCCAAGATACACAGCTCTTGAACACTGAAGCTTTCTTT. Amino acids: CASSQDTQLLNTEAFF.

The chain links TRBV11-2 to TRBJ2-1; 7 bases match TRBD2. The trim removed 0 bases at V and 2 bases at J, leaving 10 bases unmatched. CDR1 and CDR2 (germline): SGHAT, FQNNGV. This CDR3 is 18 amino acids long. The CDR3 loop is CASSLEGTIAGPYNEQFF. The CDR3 DNA reads TGTGCCAGCAGCTTAGAGGGGACTATAGCGGGCCCCTACAATGAGCAGTTCTTC.

The chain joins TRBV18 to TRBJ2-7; 12 bases are shared with TRBD2. The CDR3 is 15 amino acids. Germline CDR1 reads KGHSH; CDR2 reads LQKENI. Trimming at V came to 4 bases and at J to 4 bases, leaving 5 bases not matched to a gene. In DNA form, the CDR3 reads TGTGCCAGCTCACTTCCTAGCGGGGGGGCTTACGAGCAGTACTTC. It specifies CASSLPSGGAYEQYF.

J is TRBJ2-7 and V is TRBV14; the D gene is possibly TRBD1 (6 bases). Germline assignment: CDR1 SGHDN and CDR2 FVKESK. This CDR3 is 14 amino acids long. Trimming pared 1 base from V and 6 bases from J, leaving 13 bases between. The CDR3 loop is CASSQVNRVAEQYF. The CDR3 DNA reads as TGTGCCAGCAGCCAAGTTAACAGGGTGGCCGAGCAGTACTTC.

The chain is built from TRBV14 and TRBJ2-7; D is unresolved. Germline V gene data show CDR1 as SGHDN and CDR2 as FVKESK. The CDR3 is 12 residues long. Trimming stripped 4 bases from V and 4 bases from J, with 8 bases between. The CDR3: CASSLRVYEQYF. CDR3 nucleotide sequence: TGTGCCAGCAGCCTCCGGGTTTACGAGCAGTACTTC. The whole variable domain, filled in from reference TRBV14 and TRBJ2-7, reads EAGVTQFPSHSVIEKGQTVTLRCDPISGHDNLYWYRRVMGKEIKFLLHFVKESKQDESGMPNNRFLAERTGGTYSTLKVQPAELEDSGVYFCASSLRVYEQYFGPGTRLTVT.

DNA for the CDR3: TGCGCCAGCAGCCAACCGACAGGGGGCACAGATACGCAGTATTTT. Amino acids: CASSQPTGGTDTQYF. V gene TRBV4-1 combines with J gene TRBJ2-3; 8 bases fit TRBD1. This CDR3 contains 15 residues. CDR1 is MGHRA and CDR2 is YSYEKL in the germline V gene. Trimming took 2 bases from V and 1 from J; bases not matched to a gene: 2.

The V gene is TRBV4-2, the J gene TRBJ2-6; D perhaps matches TRBD1 (5 bases). CDR3 length equals 17 residues. Germline CDR1 reads LGHNA; CDR2 reads YNFKEQ. V lost 0 bases, J lost 0 bases, and 9 bases lay in between. CDR3 bases: TGTGCCAGCAGCCAAGATACAACAGGCTCTGGGGCCAACGTCCTGACTTTC. Amino acid sequence: CASSQDTTGSGANVLTF.

The chain combines TRBV2 with TRBJ2-7, with D possibly matching TRBD2 (5 bases). The germline V and J ends were trimmed by 7 bases and 5 bases, with 12 bases remaining between them. The CDR3 covers 12 residues. Germline lookup yields CDR1 SNHLY and CDR2 FYNNEI. CDR3 DNA sequence: TGTGCCAGCACACCGGGAATGCACGAGCAGTACTTC. This encodes CASTPGMHEQYF.

V and J are TRBV27 and TRBJ2-1, with a possible D match to TRBD1 (5 bases). Germline assignment: CDR1 MNHEY and CDR2 SMNVEV (reference sequence). Trimming took 6 bases from V and 7 from J, leaving 19 bases between them. The CDR3 is made up of 15 amino acids. The CDR3 reads CASRVQDPLGNEQFF. Here the CDR3 DNA reads TGTGCCAGCAGGGTACAGGACCCTTTGGGGAATGAGCAGTTCTTC.

The gene calls are TRBV7-9 and TRBJ2-1; 9 positions agree with TRBD1. Germline-derived CDR1 and CDR2 are SEHNR and FQNEAQ (reference sequence). The CDR3 spans 15 residues. Trimming took 4 bases from V and 9 from J; bases not matched to a gene: 10. This chain's CDR3 is CASSSEGTGFREQFF. CDR3 in DNA: TGTGCCAGCAGCTCCGAGGGGACAGGGTTCCGTGAGCAGTTCTTC.

This chain links TRBV5-4 with TRBJ2-2, with a possible D match to TRBD1 (5 bases). Trimming removed 0 bases from V and 4 bases from J, with 13 bases in between. In germline, CDR1 is SGHNT, CDR2 YYREEE (reference sequence). The CDR3 covers 16 residues. The CDR3 loop reads CASSLARDPGTGELFF. Here the CDR3 DNA reads TGTGCCAGCAGCTTGGCCAGGGATCCGGGCACCGGGGAGCTGTTTTTT.

This rearrangement joins TRBV10-1 to TRBJ2-7; 10 bases match TRBD1. In germline, CDR1 is WNHNN, CDR2 SYGVQD (reference sequence). V was clipped by 4 bases and J by 6 bases; unmatched bases: 6. The CDR3 runs 14 residues. CDR3 coding DNA: TGCGCCAGCAGTGTTGGGACAGGGGAGCGCGAGCAGTACTTC. It yields the protein CASSVGTGEREQYF.